A selection of T cell receptor beta chains follows, all from one sample in a study of graft-versus-host responses after intestinal transplantation. Their antigen targets remain unknown. Using immunoSEQ multiplex PCR, the repertoire was profiled, and TCRdb retains in-frame clones only, with some absent. This table has 130,000 or so clones, about 90% appearing once. The source was unstimulated CD4+ T cells sorted from spleen or lymph node cells, collected before intestinal transplant. These receptors all come from a human donor who received an intestinal transplant. CDR3s include the opening cysteine and the closing phenylalanine or tryptophan. The D gene is left open where the match is weak. Some rows mark clone size as missing; the rest say once, few, many or name a class of expanded clone.

once	TRBD1	TRBV28	TRBJ1-4	TGTGCCAGCAGCCAGACGGGACAGGGACATGAAAAACTGTTTTTT	CASSQTGQGHEKLFF
-	-	TRBV27	TRBJ1-2	TGTGCCAGCAGTCCATTCCCCGGGTTCTTCTATGGCTACACCTTC	CASSPFPGFFYGYTF
-	TRBD2	TRBV7-2	TRBJ2-1	TGTGCCAGCAGCTTAGTGGCGGGAGGGCCGATCAATGAGCAGTTCTTC	CASSLVAGGPINEQFF
-	-	TRBV25-1	TRBJ1-2	TGTGCCAGCAGTGATTCCCCGGAGCAGGATGCCTATGGCTACACCTTC	CASSDSPEQDAYGYTF
-	-	TRBV7-6	TRBJ1-4	TGTGCCAGCAGCCCCCGGACAGATCTTAATGAAAAACTGTTTTTT	CASSPRTDLNEKLFF
-	TRBD2	TRBV19	TRBJ2-7	TGTGCCAGTAGTGTTCAGACTAGCGGGGCCGCTTACGAGCAGTACTTC	CASSVQTSGAAYEQYF
-	TRBD2	TRBV7-3	TRBJ2-7	TGTGCCAGCAGCCCGGGACTAGCCCCCTACGAGCAGTACTTC	CASSPGLAPYEQYF
-	TRBD1	TRBV28	TRBJ1-5	TGTGCCAGCAGTTTGTCCACAGGGGCCTGGCGTCAGCCCCAGCATTTT	CASSLSTGAWRQPQHF
-	-	TRBV6-1	TRBJ1-3	TGTGCCAGCAGTGAACAGAGTGGAAACACCATATATTTT	CASSEQSGNTIYF
-	TRBD1	TRBV7-2	TRBJ2-1	TGTGCCAGCAGCCTTGGGACAGGGCCAGGGGAGCAGTTCTTC	CASSLGTGPGEQFF
-	-	TRBV6-5	TRBJ2-2	TGTGCCAGCAGTCCCCCCCTTAAGGGGGAGCTGTTTTTT	CASSPPLKGELFF
-	-	TRBV28	TRBJ1-5	TGTGCCAGCACCATAGACAGAAAGGGCCCGCTTAGCCCTAGGGGCAATCAGCCCCAGCATTTT	CASTIDRKGPLSPRGNQPQHF
-	-	TRBV30	TRBJ1-5	TGTGCCTGGGATGGTTCGGGGGGCAATCAGCCCCAGCATTTT	CAWDGSGGNQPQHF
-	-	TRBV6-1	TRBJ2-6	TGTGCCAGCAGTGGGGGGTCTGGGGCCAACGTCCTGACTTTC	CASSGGSGANVLTF
once	-	TRBV7-7	TRBJ2-7	TGTGCCAGCAGCCCAGTAGGAGGCGAGCAGTACTTC	CASSPVGGEQYF
-	TRBD2	TRBV19	TRBJ2-2	TGTGCCAGTAGGGAAGGACTAGCCCACGCCGGGGAGCTGTTTTTT	CASREGLAHAGELFF
-	-	TRBV30	TRBJ2-3	TGTGCCTGGAGTGCAACCAGGTCCACAGATACGCAGTATTTT	CAWSATRSTDTQYF
-	TRBD2	TRBV9	TRBJ2-2	TGTGCCAGCAGCGTAGGTCTAGCGGGAGCTACCGGGGAGCTGTTTTTT	CASSVGLAGATGELFF
-	-	TRBV20-1	TRBJ2-1	TGCAGTGCTAGATGGGGGGAGGAGCAGTTCTTC	CSARWGEEQFF
-	TRBD1	TRBV19	TRBJ2-7	TGTGCCAGTAGTAACCGGGACAGGGTCAAGTACGAGCAGTACTTC	CASSNRDRVKYEQYF
once	TRBD1	TRBV30	TRBJ2-7	TGTGCCGGGTCGACAGGGAATAAGCAGTACTTC	CAGSTGNKQYF
-	TRBD1	TRBV4-3	TRBJ2-7	TGCGCCAGCAGCCAAGAATGGACAGGGGGTAGCGGGCAGTACTTC	CASSQEWTGGSGQYF
-	TRBD1	TRBV6-5	TRBJ1-4	TGTGCCAGCAGCCCACAGGGGGCTAAGGGCGAAAAACTGTTTTTT	CASSPQGAKGEKLFF
-	-	TRBV19	TRBJ2-7	TGTGCCAGTAGTACAACAGGTTCCTACGAGCAGTACTTC	CASSTTGSYEQYF